These T cell receptor beta chains were read from a single sample in a study of neurological immune-mediated disorders. TCRdb re-called the 5' RACE reads through MiXCR, storing one row per CDR3 protein. This table holds fewer than 80,000 distinct CDR3 sequences, around 5.5% found once. What was sequenced was PBMCs. The receptors stem from a woman between 25 and 40 years old with multiple sclerosis. Both conserved end residues are part of each CDR3. A D gene is named only where the DNA matches it firmly. Clone sizes are given selectively: once, few, many, or a class where the clone is expanded.

D gene: NA
clone size: NA
V gene: TRBV2
J gene: TRBJ2-5
CDR3 protein: CASNLAKETQYF
CDR3 DNA: TGTGCCAGCAATCTAGCGAAAGAGACCCAGTACTTC

D gene: NA
clone size: many
V gene: TRBV3-1
J gene: TRBJ2-7
CDR3 protein: CASSQEVGSRGEQYF
CDR3 DNA: TGTGCCAGCAGCCAAGAGGTGGGGAGTAGGGGCGAGCAGTACTTC

D gene: NA
clone size: many
V gene: TRBV12-3/TRBV12-4
J gene: TRBJ2-6
CDR3 protein: CASRKQGTGANVLTF
CDR3 DNA: TGTGCCAGCAGGAAACAGGGTACTGGGGCCAACGTCCTGACTTTC

D gene: NA
clone size: many
V gene: TRBV12-3/TRBV12-4
J gene: TRBJ1-1
CDR3 protein: CASSQHRTNTEAFF
CDR3 DNA: TGTGCCAGCAGCCAACACAGGACGAACACTGAAGCTTTCTTT

D gene: NA
clone size: NA
V gene: TRBV20-1
J gene: TRBJ2-5
CDR3 protein: CSATFISEETQYF
CDR3 DNA: TGCAGTGCCACCTTCATTAGCGAAGAGACCCAGTACTTC

D gene: NA
clone size: many
V gene: TRBV20-1
J gene: TRBJ2-2
CDR3 protein: CSARWVNTGELFF
CDR3 DNA: TGCAGTGCTAGATGGGTGAACACCGGGGAGCTGTTTTTT

D gene: NA
clone size: many
V gene: TRBV20-1
J gene: TRBJ2-3
CDR3 protein: CSARDNTDTQYF
CDR3 DNA: TGCAGTGCCAGAGACAACACAGATACGCAGTATTTT

D gene: TRBD1
clone size: many
V gene: TRBV6-4
J gene: TRBJ1-6
CDR3 protein: CASSDTGVSPLHF
CDR3 DNA: TGTGCCAGCAGTGACACAGGGGTTTCACCCCTCCACTTT

D gene: NA
clone size: many
V gene: TRBV5-5
J gene: TRBJ2-7
CDR3 protein: CASSGHSGAEKQYF
CDR3 DNA: TGTGCCAGCAGCGGACACAGCGGAGCCGAAAAGCAGTACTTC

D gene: NA
clone size: many
V gene: TRBV11-2
J gene: TRBJ2-3
CDR3 protein: CASSYPDTQYF
CDR3 DNA: TGTGCCAGCAGCTATCCAGATACGCAGTATTTT

D gene: NA
clone size: NA
V gene: TRBV4-1
J gene: TRBJ1-5
CDR3 protein: CASSQDFVGSNQPQHF
CDR3 DNA: TGCGCCAGCAGCCAAGATTTTGTGGGTAGCAATCAGCCCCAGCATTTT

D gene: NA
clone size: many
V gene: TRBV21-1
J gene: TRBJ1-5
CDR3 protein: CASSKGLRGTGTVSNQPQHF
CDR3 DNA: TGTGCCAGCAGCAAAGGCTTGAGGGGAACCGGGACGGTGAGCAATCAGCCCCAGCATTTT

D gene: NA
clone size: many
V gene: TRBV12-3/TRBV12-4
J gene: TRBJ1-4
CDR3 protein: CASSWGRSDEKLFF
CDR3 DNA: TGTGCCAGCAGTTGGGGACGATCGGATGAAAAACTGTTTTTT

D gene: NA
clone size: many
V gene: TRBV12-3/TRBV12-4
J gene: TRBJ2-5
CDR3 protein: CASSFRDTGETQYF
CDR3 DNA: TGTGCCAGCAGTTTCCGGGACACGGGGGAGACCCAGTACTTC

D gene: TRBD1
clone size: many
V gene: TRBV7-2
J gene: TRBJ1-2
CDR3 protein: CASSSSGGSYGYTF
CDR3 DNA: TGTGCCAGCAGCTCCTCAGGGGGCTCCTATGGCTACACCTTC

D gene: NA
clone size: NA
V gene: TRBV7-6
J gene: TRBJ2-7
CDR3 protein: CASSLASGFYEQYF
CDR3 DNA: TGTGCCAGCAGCTTAGCGTCTGGGTTCTACGAGCAGTACTTC

D gene: TRBD1
clone size: many
V gene: TRBV5-1
J gene: TRBJ1-2
CDR3 protein: CASSRTGTSSYGYTF
CDR3 DNA: TGCGCCAGCAGCAGGACAGGGACCTCCTCCTATGGCTACACCTTC

D gene: NA
clone size: many
V gene: TRBV12-3/TRBV12-4
J gene: TRBJ1-3
CDR3 protein: CASSLDRRGTIYF
CDR3 DNA: TGTGCCAGCAGTCTCGACCGGCGAGGCACCATATATTTT

D gene: NA
clone size: many
V gene: TRBV7-9
J gene: TRBJ1-1
CDR3 protein: CASSYKSTEAFF
CDR3 DNA: TGTGCCAGCAGCTACAAGAGCACTGAAGCTTTCTTT

D gene: TRBD2
clone size: many
V gene: TRBV20-1
J gene: TRBJ2-1
CDR3 protein: CSASLPSLAGENEQFF
CDR3 DNA: TGCAGTGCTAGTCTTCCTTCTCTAGCGGGGGAGAATGAGCAGTTCTTC

D gene: NA
clone size: few
V gene: TRBV5-1
J gene: TRBJ1-1
CDR3 protein: CASSLVQGMNTEAFF
CDR3 DNA: TGCGCCAGCAGCTTGGTCCAGGGGATGAACACTGAAGCTTTCTTT

D gene: TRBD2
clone size: many
V gene: TRBV7-2
J gene: TRBJ2-2
CDR3 protein: CASSPPGGRTGELFF
CDR3 DNA: TGTGCCAGCAGCCCGCCCGGGGGGAGAACCGGGGAGCTGTTTTTT